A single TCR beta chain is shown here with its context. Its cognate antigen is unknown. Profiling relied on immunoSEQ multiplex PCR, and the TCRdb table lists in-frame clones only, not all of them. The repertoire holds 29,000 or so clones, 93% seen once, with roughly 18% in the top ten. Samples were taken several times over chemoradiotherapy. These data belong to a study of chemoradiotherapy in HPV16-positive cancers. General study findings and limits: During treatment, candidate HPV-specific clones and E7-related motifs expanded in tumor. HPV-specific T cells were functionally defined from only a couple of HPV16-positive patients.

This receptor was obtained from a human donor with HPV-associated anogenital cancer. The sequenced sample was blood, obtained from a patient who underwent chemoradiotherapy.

The chain's CDR3 is CATRDRVLEQYF. CDR3 DNA: TGTGCCACTCGGGACAGGGTTTTGGAGCAGTACTTC. The chain uses TRBV7-9 and TRBJ2-7; 9 nucleotides align to TRBD1. The CDR3 spans 12 residues. Losses at the gene ends were 10 bases for V and 7 bases for J; bases not matched to a gene: 8. Germline CDR1 reads SEHNR; CDR2 reads FQNEAQ (reference sequence).